The 15 T cell receptor beta chains below were found in one sample sequenced in a study of CXCR3-negative and CXCR3-positive naive CD8 T cells (dated by TCRdb to about 2019). What the work shows at the level of the full study, not this receptor alone: Compared with CXCR3-negative naive cells, CXCR3-positive naive cells had TRB CDR3s with higher hydrophobicity (lower Kidera factor 4), lower energy, and higher strength and volume indices.

The sample was run on a NextSeq 550. The Human TCR Profiling Kit (MiLaboratory) was used to make UMI-labeled 5' RACE TRB cDNA libraries. The reads went through TCRdb reprocessing, and each CDR3 protein sequence gets one entry with no DNA. This sample's clone table shows 55,000 to 70,000 distinct CDR3 sequences. Roughly 0.74% of the sample lies in the top ten. These TCRs are of unknown antigen specificity. Sequencing used naive CXCR3+ CD8+ T cells from blood. Read against the paper, the sample's cell subset or site label means: CD45RO-CCR7+CD27+CD95- naive CD8+ T cells expressing CXCR3 (TNR3+). The receptors were sampled from a human donor in good health. Some clones in this sample may be carry-over from other donors' samples.

In terms of frequency, this clonotype is medium-sized. V gene TRBV7-7 combines with J gene TRBJ2-1; no DNA is available, so the TRBD2 call from TCRdb remains unchecked. Germline values: CDR1 SSHAT, CDR2 FNYEAQ (reference sequence). This CDR3 is built from 17 residues. The CDR3 spells CASSAGASGGSYNEQFF.

This sequence joins TRBV20-1 and TRBJ1-4; with no DNA, the TCRdb D assignment of TRBD1 cannot be verified. The CDR3 runs to 13 residues. CDR1 is DFQATT, CDR2 SNEGSKA, per germline (reference sequence). CDR3 protein: CSAHGQGPEKLFF.

The chain employs TRBV7-3 and TRBJ2-1; checking the TCRdb D call of TRBD2 is not possible without DNA. The V gene's germline CDR1 is SGHTA and CDR2 FQGTGA. The CDR3 runs 14 residues. The CDR3 loop is CASSLVAGGNEQFF.

V and J are TRBV20-1 and TRBJ2-1; TCRdb names TRBD1, which stays unverified in the absence of DNA. This CDR3 has 16 residues. Germline V lookup: CDR1 DFQATT, CDR2 SNEGSKA (reference sequence). The CDR3 protein is CSARDPGGHTYNEQFF.

V and J are TRBV29-1 and TRBJ1-1. Germline V CDR1 and CDR2: SQVTM, ANQGSEA. The CDR3 totals 15 residues. The CDR3 is CSVGGRTYKNTEAFF. Using reference TRBV29-1 and TRBJ1-1 for the parts outside the CDR3, the full variable domain is SAVISQKPSRDICQRGTSLTIQCQVDSQVTMMFWYRQQPGQSLTLIATANQGSEATYESGFVIDKFPISRPNLTFSTLTVSNMSPEDSSIYLCSVGGRTYKNTEAFFGQGTRLTVV.

This chain joins TRBV7-2 and TRBJ1-2. CDR3 size: 14 residues. Germline CDR1 SGHTA, CDR2 FQGNSA. CDR3 in amino acids: CASSLGRWDYGYTF.

This chain connects TRBV10-3 to TRBJ2-7; the TCRdb call, TRBD1, lacks DNA for checking. This CDR3 spans 14 amino acids. From germline, CDR1 is ENHRY and CDR2 SYGVKD. This CDR3 is CAISDGGGTYEQYF.

The chain carries TRBV14 and TRBJ2-7; the D gene TCRdb calls, TRBD1, cannot be checked with no DNA. The germline gives CDR1 SGHDN, CDR2 FVKESK. CDR3 length: 16 residues. CDR3 amino acids: CASSQDLGQGEYEQYF.

This sequence joins TRBV12-3 or TRBV12-4 and TRBJ2-7; there is no DNA to check the TCRdb D call of TRBD1. The CDR3 is made up of 13 amino acids. The CDR3 reads CASSMTGSYEQYF.

The rearrangement joins TRBV11-2 to TRBJ2-3; without DNA, the TCRdb call of TRBD1 cannot be checked. Per germline, CDR1 SGHAT and CDR2 FQNNGV. This CDR3 has 14 residues. CDR3 residues: CASSQDGGTDTQYF.

The gene calls are TRBV11-3 and TRBJ1-5; there is no DNA to check the TCRdb D call of TRBD1. The CDR3 covers 15 residues. CDR1 SGHNT and CDR2 YENEEA come from the germline V gene. The CDR3 loop is CASSLRGNSNQPQHF.

The chain has TRBV10-3 and TRBJ2-3; TCRdb's D call, TRBD2, is unchecked because there is no DNA. CDR1 and CDR2 from the germline V gene are ENHRY and SYGVKD. This CDR3 spans 16 amino acids. The CDR3 reads CAISESSGGSTDTQYF.

The rearrangement links TRBV6-2 or TRBV6-3 to TRBJ2-2; TCRdb's D gene call, TRBD2, goes unchecked for lack of DNA. The germline V gene has CDR1 MNHEY and CDR2 SVGEGT. The CDR3 length is 17 residues. The CDR3 sequence: CASSDGGLFGGLGELFF.

The V and J genes are TRBV7-9 and TRBJ2-7; TCRdb's D call, TRBD1, is unchecked because there is no DNA. The CDR3 spans 15 residues. Germline V CDR1 and CDR2: SEHNR, FQNEAQ (reference sequence). Here the CDR3 reads CASSTGQGIPYEQYF.

V and J are TRBV7-6 and TRBJ2-1. CDR3 length: 12 residues. Germline CDR1 is SGHVS and CDR2 is FNYEAQ. This CDR3 is CASRDLHNEQFF.